This T cell receptor (beta chain) stems from a study of cytomegalovirus exposure and HLA in healthy donors. Germline V CDR1 and CDR2: MNHEY, SMNVEV (reference sequence). Trimming stripped 8 bases from V and 4 bases from J, with 15 bases between. The CDR3 runs to 14 residues. The primer mix had 60 Vbeta and 13 Jbeta primers. Profiled with immunoSEQ multiplex PCR; TCRdb holds only in-frame clones, not every one. Among over 70,000 clones listed, approximately 69% were seen once. The receptor comes from a woman in her forties or fifties in good health and CMV-seropositive. V and J are TRBV27 and TRBJ1-5, with a tentative D call TRBD1 (6 bases). Sequencing was performed on PBMCs. For the CDR3, the DNA is TGTGCCAGCTCACGGACAGCAATGAATCAGCCCCAGCATTTT. This encodes CASSRTAMNQPQHF.